This passage covers 18 T cell receptor beta chains from one sample sequenced in a study of blood T cells in healthy people across ages. Together with a sample-barcoded 5' primer, a J-beta primer mix was included in a second PCR lasting about 7 to 12 cycles. TCRdb re-called the 5' RACE reads through MiXCR, storing one row per CDR3 protein. Of more than 1,400,000 distinct CDR3 sequences listed, approximately 40% are singletons. Input material: blood. These receptors were obtained from a woman aged 18-29 years in good health.

In regard to this clonotype: One end of the junction is discordant with germline, which a read error may explain. The chain recombines TRBV7-2 with TRBJ1-4, with TRBD1 as a possible D gene (5 bases). Germline V lookup: CDR1 SGHTA, CDR2 FQGNSA. The CDR3 runs to 12 residues. The CDR3: CAGSDQGEKLFF. The DNA of the CDR3 is TGTGCCGGCAGCGATCAGGGTGAAAAACTGTTTTTT.

This clonotype has only a few counts. V is TRBV20-1 and J is TRBJ2-5; TRBD2 might be the D (5 bases). The CDR3 runs 14 residues. CDR1 and CDR2 from the germline V gene are DFQATT and SNEGSKA (reference sequence). Trimming stripped 6 bases from V and 0 bases from J, with 14 bases between. The CDR3: CSAHQLVHQETQYF. The CDR3 DNA sequence: TGCAGTGCGCACCAACTAGTGCACCAAGAGACCCAGTACTTC.

V usage is TRBV9 and J usage is TRBJ1-1; D gene ambiguous. This CDR3 contains 13 residues. Germline CDR1 SGDLS, CDR2 YYNGEE. V lost 4 bases to trimming and J lost 3 bases, with 10 bases between them. CDR3 bases: TGTGCCAGCAGCCCCCGGCCGGACACTGAAGCTTTCTTT. This sequence encodes CASSPRPDTEAFF.

This clonotype was seen a single time. The chain is built from TRBV2 and TRBJ1-4; tentative D call: TRBD1 (6 bases). This CDR3 is 17 amino acids long. V lost 7 bases to trimming and J lost 8 bases, with 26 bases between them. Looked up from germline, CDR1 is SNHLY and CDR2 is FYNNEI. The CDR3 DNA sequence: TGTGCCAGCAACCGGGGGGGCAGGGCGAGGTTAGAGGAAAAACTGTTTTTT. Translating gives CASNRGGRARLEEKLFF.

With respect to this clonotype: A read error may be the cause here, since a much bigger clone is one base away. The chain links TRBV29-1 to TRBJ2-7; unclear D gene. Trimming took 6 bases from V and 7 from J, leaving 13 bases between them. This CDR3 region has 11 residues. Germline V gives CDR1 SQVTM, CDR2 ANQGSEA. The CDR3 sequence: CSVDTYNEQYF. CDR3 coding DNA: TGCAGCGTGGATACCTACAATGAGCAGTACTTC.

The CDR3 region has the DNA TGTGCCATCAGTGAACGGGAGGGGAACAATGAGCAGTACTTC. It specifies CAISEREGNNEQYF. The rearrangement links TRBV10-3 to TRBJ2-5; TRBD2 matches 8 bases. Per germline, CDR1 ENHRY and CDR2 SYGVKD. CDR3 length equals 14 residues. The junction had 11 bases not matched to a gene; V was cut back by 3 bases and J by 11 bases.

CDR3 residues: CAISESADLNTEAFF. DNA of the CDR3: TGTGCCATCAGTGAGTCGGCAGATCTGAACACTGAAGCTTTCTTT. The chain couples TRBV10-3 to TRBJ1-1; no firm D call. Trimming shortened V by 0 bases and J by 0 bases, and 8 bases separated the two germline ends. The CDR3 spans 15 residues. Germline lookup yields CDR1 ENHRY and CDR2 SYGVKD.

V is TRBV4-1 and J is TRBJ2-3; TRBD2 matches at 10 bases. The CDR3 is made up of 22 amino acids. The germline V gene encodes CDR1 MGHRA and CDR2 YSYEKL. V dropped 0 bases and J dropped 7; count of bases not matched to a gene: 25. CDR3: CASSQDYMDSGGTAAGRNTQYF. The CDR3 coding sequence is TGCGCCAGCAGCCAAGATTATATGGATAGCGGGGGGACTGCGGCGGGGAGAAATACGCAGTATTTT.

The chain has TRBV29-1 and TRBJ1-1; 8 positions match TRBD1. V shed 7 bases and J 1 base; nucleotides not matched to a gene: 8. Germline loops: CDR1 SQVTM, CDR2 ANQGSEA. The CDR3 covers 14 residues. The CDR3 DNA sequence: TGCAGCGCCTCCTGGACAGGGACGAACACTGAAGCTTTCTTT. Protein product: CSASWTGTNTEAFF.

The V and J genes are TRBV3-1 and TRBJ1-2; 8 nucleotides line up with TRBD1. The CDR3 totals 13 residues. Germline CDR1 reads LGHDT; CDR2 reads YNNKEL (reference sequence). The ends lost 1 base at V and 7 bases at J; junction bases unmatched: 2. As DNA, the CDR3 is TGTGCCAGCAGCCAAGGGACAGGGCCTGGCTACACCTTC. Translation: CASSQGTGPGYTF.

This clonotype was counted between two and nine times. The V call is TRBV7-2, the J call TRBJ2-7; 8 bases are shared with TRBD1. V lost 3 bases, J lost 7 bases, and 8 bases stayed unmatched. The germline V gene encodes CDR1 SGHTA and CDR2 FQGNSA. This CDR3 contains 14 residues. The CDR3 reads CASSLTGEVGEQYF. CDR3 nucleotide sequence: TGTGCCAGCAGCTTGACAGGGGAGGTGGGGGAGCAGTACTTC.

The chain employs TRBV2 and TRBJ1-4; D not certain. Germline V lookup: CDR1 SNHLY, CDR2 FYNNEI. The CDR3 contains 16 residues. Trimming stripped 4 bases from V and 0 bases from J, with 12 bases between. The DNA of the CDR3 is TGTGCCAGCAGTGGAGGGAACCGGTCAACTAATGAAAAACTGTTTTTT. Its translation: CASSGGNRSTNEKLFF.

This clonotype appeared a few times. A single base separates this from a much larger clone, so it may be a read error. This rearrangement joins TRBV15 to TRBJ2-7, with D hard to call. Looked up from germline, CDR1 is LNHNV and CDR2 is YYDKDF (reference sequence). V lost 4 bases, J lost 7 bases, and 14 bases lay in between. This CDR3 has 13 amino acids. The CDR3 reads CATSTYSNNEQYF. The CDR3 DNA follows: TGTGCCACCAGCACGTACTCCAACAATGAGCAGTACTTC.

The genes are TRBV4-2 and TRBJ1-4, with 8 bases matching TRBD1. V was clipped by 4 bases and J by 11 bases; unmatched bases: 15. This CDR3 region has 16 residues. Germline V gene sequence: CDR1 LGHNA, CDR2 YNFKEQ. CDR3 in amino acids: CASSLRAGQGAEKLFF. The CDR3 nucleotides are TGTGCCAGCAGCCTAAGGGCTGGGCAGGGGGCAGAGAAACTGTTTTTT.

The sample holds a few counts of this clonotype. J is TRBJ2-3 and V is TRBV7-6; no reliable D call. The CDR3 runs 12 residues. Trimming stripped 6 bases from V and 5 bases from J, with 9 bases between. Germline CDR1 reads SGHVS; CDR2 reads FNYEAQ. As DNA, the CDR3 is TGTGCCAGCAGACCCCTTGGAGATACGCAGTATTTT. This translates into CASRPLGDTQYF.

This clonotype was seen only a few times. V usage is TRBV4-1 and J usage is TRBJ1-2; D remains ambiguous. The germline V gene has CDR1 MGHRA and CDR2 YSYEKL. The CDR3 length is 13 residues. V lost 0 bases to trimming and J lost 6 bases, with 8 bases between them. The CDR3 loop reads CASSQEVLDGYTF. Here the CDR3 DNA reads TGCGCCAGCAGCCAAGAGGTTCTGGATGGCTACACCTTC.

This clonotype was counted once. V usage is TRBV29-1 and J usage is TRBJ2-1, with TRBD1 as a possible D gene (5 bases). The closer fit of TRBJ2-7 to the DNA end suggests the J call may be wrong. In germline, CDR1 is SQVTM, CDR2 ANQGSEA. The CDR3 loop spans 17 amino acids. The CDR3 here is CSVEDPHGRVVYNEQYF. In DNA form, the CDR3 reads TGCAGCGTTGAAGACCCCCACGGCAGGGTCGTCTACAATGAGCAGTACTTC.

This clonotype turned up a few times. The chain has TRBV18 and TRBJ2-7; D possibly matches TRBD1 or TRBD2 (5 bases each). Germline assignment: CDR1 KGHSH and CDR2 LQKENI. The V end was cut by 0 bases, the J end by 3 bases, with 6 bases between. CDR3 length equals 13 residues. The CDR3 sequence: CASSPPGVYEQYF. In DNA, the CDR3 is TGTGCCAGCTCACCACCGGGGGTCTACGAGCAGTACTTC. The entire variable domain, with the rest obtained from reference TRBV18 and TRBJ2-7, is as follows: NAGVMQNPRHLVRRRGQEARLRCSPMKGHSHVYWYRQLPEEGLKFMVYLQKENIIDESGMPKERFSAEFPKEGPSILRIQQVVRGDSAAYFCASSPPGVYEQYFGPGTRLTVT.